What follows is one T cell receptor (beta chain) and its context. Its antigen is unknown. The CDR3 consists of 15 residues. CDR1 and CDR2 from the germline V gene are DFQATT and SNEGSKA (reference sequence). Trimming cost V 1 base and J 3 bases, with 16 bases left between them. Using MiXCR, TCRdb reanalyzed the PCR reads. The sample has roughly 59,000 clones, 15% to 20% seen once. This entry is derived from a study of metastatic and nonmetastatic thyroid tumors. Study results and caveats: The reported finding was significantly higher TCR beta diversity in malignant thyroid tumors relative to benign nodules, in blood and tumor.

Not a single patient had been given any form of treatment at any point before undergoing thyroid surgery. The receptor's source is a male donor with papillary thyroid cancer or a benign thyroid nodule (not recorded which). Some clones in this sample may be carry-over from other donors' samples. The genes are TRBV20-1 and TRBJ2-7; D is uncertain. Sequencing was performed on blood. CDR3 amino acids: CSARVRGGGIYEQYF. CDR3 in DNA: TGCAGTGCTAGAGTTCGTGGCGGCGGAATCTACGAGCAGTACTTC.